Here is one T cell receptor (beta chain) with its context. The data were obtained in a study of blood T cell repertoires in COVID-19. Background on the study: COVID-19 samples, acute and convalescent, were from the United States, Italy and Spain.

CDR3 length equals 15 residues. V dropped 5 bases and J dropped 3; count of bases not matched to a gene: 5. Germline lookup yields CDR1 SGHDN and CDR2 FVKESK. Sequenced by immunoSEQ multiplex PCR; TCRdb stores in-frame clones only, minus some. The data hold 90,000 to 120,000 clones, with about four fifths observed a single time. The chain combines TRBV14 with TRBJ1-1; 11 bases are a match to TRBD1. The sequence was obtained from a man between 65 and 80 years old with acute or convalescent COVID-19. Material: peripheral blood. The CDR3 nucleotides are TGTGCCAGCAGCGATGGACAGGGGGCGTACACTGAAGCTTTCTTT. It translates to CASSDGQGAYTEAFF.